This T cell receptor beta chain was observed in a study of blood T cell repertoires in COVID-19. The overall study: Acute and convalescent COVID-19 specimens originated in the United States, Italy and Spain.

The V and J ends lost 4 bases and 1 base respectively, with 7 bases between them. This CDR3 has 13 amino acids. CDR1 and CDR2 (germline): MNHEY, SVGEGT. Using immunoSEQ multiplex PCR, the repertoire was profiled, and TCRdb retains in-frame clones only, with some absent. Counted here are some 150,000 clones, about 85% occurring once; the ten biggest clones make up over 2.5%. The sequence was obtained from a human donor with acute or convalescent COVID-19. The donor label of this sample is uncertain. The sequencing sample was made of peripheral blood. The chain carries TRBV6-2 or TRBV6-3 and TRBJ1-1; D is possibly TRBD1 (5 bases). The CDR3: CASSFDRNTEAFF. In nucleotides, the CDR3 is TGTGCCAGCAGTTTCGACAGGAACACTGAAGCTTTCTTT.